These 13 T cell receptor beta chains were sequenced from one sample in a study of response to subunit inactivated influenza vaccine. TCRdb recomputed calls from the RT-PCR reads with MiXCR, one row per CDR3 protein. The sample lists just under 550,000 distinct CDR3 sequences; under 25% were seen once. These same records also appear under a second study, on T cells expressing NK-cell markers. That work adds: Template switching by 5'RACE with UMIs generated the TCR beta cDNA.

Sample: CD4+ T cells sorted from PBMCs, taken 11 to 12 days after vaccination. The source of these receptors is a man aged 45 to 65 who received an inactivated influenza vaccine.

V is TRBV9 and J is TRBJ1-6, with no clear D. V lost 0 bases, J lost 6 bases, and 7 bases lay in between. The CDR3 extends over 14 amino acids. Germline loops: CDR1 SGDLS, CDR2 YYNGEE. This CDR3 reads CASSVEGTNSPLHF. In nucleotides, the CDR3 is TGTGCCAGCAGCGTAGAAGGCACTAATTCACCCCTCCACTTT.

The genes are TRBV27 and TRBJ2-7; D remains unclear. Trimming cost V 8 bases and J 2 bases, with 16 bases left between them. The germline V gene encodes CDR1 MNHEY and CDR2 SMNVEV (reference sequence). CDR3 length: 14 amino acids. The CDR3 DNA reads TGTGCCAGCCGGTCCATCTCAGGCGCCTACGAGCAGTACTTC. It translates to CASRSISGAYEQYF.

This clonotype has more than one count but fewer than ten. The V gene is TRBV7-8, the J gene TRBJ2-7, with D perhaps matching TRBD1 (5 bases). The CDR3 totals 16 residues. Germline-derived CDR1 and CDR2 are SGHVS and FQNEAQ. Trimming pared 1 base from V and 5 bases from J, leaving 18 bases between. The CDR3: CASSLVLDISRHEQYF. DNA of the CDR3: TGTGCCAGCAGCTTAGTTTTGGACATAAGTCGGCACGAGCAGTACTTC.

This rearrangement joins TRBV6-5 to TRBJ1-6; 9 bases fit TRBD1. The CDR3 covers 15 residues. Germline V lookup: CDR1 MNHEY, CDR2 SVGAGI. V gave up 2 bases and J gave up 10 bases; unmatched junction bases: 6. CDR3 amino acids: CASSYGTGFRSPLHF. In DNA, the CDR3 is TGTGCCAGCAGTTACGGGACAGGGTTTCGGTCACCCCTCCACTTT.

The chain is built from TRBV20-1 and TRBJ2-7; 10 nucleotides align to TRBD1. With V trimmed by 2 bases and J by 4 bases, 5 bases remained unmatched. Germline CDR1 DFQATT, CDR2 SNEGSKA (reference sequence). This CDR3 is 14 amino acids long. The CDR3 loop reads CSARTGTGDYEQYF. In nucleotides, the CDR3 is TGCAGTGCTAGAACTGGGACAGGGGATTACGAGCAGTACTTC.

The chain is built from TRBV11-3 and TRBJ2-7; 7 positions agree with TRBD2. Germline values: CDR1 SGHNT, CDR2 YENEEA. CDR3 length: 11 amino acids. V trimming: 4 bases; J trimming: 12 bases; junction bases outside the gene matches: 6. The chain's CDR3 is CASSWGGNRYF. Written as DNA, the CDR3 is TGTGCCAGCAGCTGGGGGGGGAATCGGTACTTC.

This clonotype was seen a few times. The genes are TRBV20-1 and TRBJ2-3; D may correspond to TRBD1 or TRBD2 (6 bases each). V dropped 3 bases and J dropped 0 bases, with 13 bases sitting between them. CDR3 length equals 15 residues. Germline CDR1 reads DFQATT; CDR2 reads SNEGSKA (reference sequence). The chain's CDR3 is CSAREGGSSTDTQYF. Here the CDR3 DNA reads TGCAGTGCTAGGGAGGGGGGAAGTAGCACAGATACGCAGTATTTT.

The table lists this clonotype with a count of one. A read error is possible here, since a much larger clone lies one base away. The J gene is TRBJ2-6, the V gene TRBV29-1, with D unclear. The CDR3 spans 13 residues. V was cut by 6 bases and J by 0 bases, with 6 bases left in between. Germline V gene sequence: CDR1 SQVTM, CDR2 ANQGSEA. The CDR3 region has the DNA TGCAGCGTCTGTGACTCTGGGGCCAACGTCCTGACTTTC. Its protein product is CSVCDSGANVLTF.

The V gene is TRBV7-6, the J gene TRBJ2-7, with 11 positions matching TRBD2. CDR1 is SGHVS, CDR2 FNYEAQ, per germline. The junction had 15 bases not matched to a gene; V was cut back by 5 bases and J by 3 bases. CDR3 size: 18 residues. CDR3 coding DNA: TGTGCCAGCAGCCCCGTTGGGACTAGCGGAAATAAGATCTACGAGCAGTACTTC. Residues: CASSPVGTSGNKIYEQYF.

This chain connects TRBV24-1 to TRBJ2-5; perhaps TRBD2 as D (5 bases). Germline CDR1 and CDR2: KGHDR and SFDVKD. V lost 9 bases, J lost 3 bases, and 13 bases lay in between. The CDR3 is made up of 13 amino acids. The CDR3 sequence is CATQGWREETQYF. The CDR3 DNA reads TGTGCCACCCAAGGGTGGCGGGAAGAGACCCAGTACTTC.

V gene TRBV6-1 combines with J gene TRBJ1-1; D remains ambiguous. The CDR3 sequence is 14 residues long. Per germline, CDR1 MNHNS and CDR2 SASEGT. V dropped 8 bases and J dropped 1 base, with 14 bases sitting between them. The chain's CDR3 is CASFPLVRNTEAFF. For the CDR3, the DNA is TGTGCCAGCTTCCCGCTGGTACGGAACACTGAAGCTTTCTTT.

This clonotype was seen more than once but under ten times. The gene calls are TRBV6-5 and TRBJ1-1, with 7 bases that match TRBD1. J gave up 4 bases and V 2 bases, and 7 bases lay outside the gene matches. Germline CDR1 MNHEY, CDR2 SVGAGI. The CDR3 spans 15 residues. The CDR3 nucleotides read TGTGCCAGCAGTTACGGCGACAGGGTCGGCACTGAAGCTTTCTTT. Translating it yields CASSYGDRVGTEAFF.

This rearrangement joins TRBV20-1 to TRBJ2-3; a weak D match, TRBD1 (5 bases). Between the trimmed V and J ends, which lost 3 bases and 2 bases, there was a span of 15 bases. CDR3 length: 15 residues. The germline gives CDR1 DFQATT, CDR2 SNEGSKA (reference sequence). CDR3 coding DNA: TGCAGTGCTAGGGAGACAGTACAAACCACAGATACGCAGTATTTT. Protein: CSARETVQTTDTQYF.